This T cell receptor (beta chain) was profiled in a study of CD8 T cells in Susac syndrome. The germline CDR1 and CDR2 sequences are LNHDA and SQIVND (reference sequence). V lost 5 bases and J lost 8; bases outside the gene matches: 8. The CDR3 spans 14 residues. Reverse transcription used about 0.5 to 1 ug RNA and random hexamers. TCRdb analysed the immunoSEQ multiplex PCR reads with MiXCR anew, one entry per CDR3 protein. The sample has more than 55,000 distinct CDR3 sequences; 85% to 95% are singletons. Sequenced input: CD8+ T cells from PBMCs. The gene calls are TRBV19 and TRBJ2-2, with TRBD1 matching over 7 bases. The receptor was isolated from a human donor in good health. CDR3 protein: CASSVGQVHGELFF. The CDR3 DNA sequence: TGTGCCAGTAGTGTTGGACAGGTGCATGGGGAGCTGTTTTTT.